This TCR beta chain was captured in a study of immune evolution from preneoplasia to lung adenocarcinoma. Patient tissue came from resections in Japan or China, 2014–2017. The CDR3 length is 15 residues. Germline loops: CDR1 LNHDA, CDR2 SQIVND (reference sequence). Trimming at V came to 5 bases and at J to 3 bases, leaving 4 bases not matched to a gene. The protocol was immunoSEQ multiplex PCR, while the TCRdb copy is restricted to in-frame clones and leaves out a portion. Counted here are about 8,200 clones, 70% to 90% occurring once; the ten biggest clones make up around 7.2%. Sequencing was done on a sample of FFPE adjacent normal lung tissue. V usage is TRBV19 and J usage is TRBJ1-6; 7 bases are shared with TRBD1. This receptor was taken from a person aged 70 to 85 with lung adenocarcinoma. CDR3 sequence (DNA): TGTGCCAGTAGTTCCGGACAGGACTATAATTCACCCCTCCACTTT. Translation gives CASSSGQDYNSPLHF.